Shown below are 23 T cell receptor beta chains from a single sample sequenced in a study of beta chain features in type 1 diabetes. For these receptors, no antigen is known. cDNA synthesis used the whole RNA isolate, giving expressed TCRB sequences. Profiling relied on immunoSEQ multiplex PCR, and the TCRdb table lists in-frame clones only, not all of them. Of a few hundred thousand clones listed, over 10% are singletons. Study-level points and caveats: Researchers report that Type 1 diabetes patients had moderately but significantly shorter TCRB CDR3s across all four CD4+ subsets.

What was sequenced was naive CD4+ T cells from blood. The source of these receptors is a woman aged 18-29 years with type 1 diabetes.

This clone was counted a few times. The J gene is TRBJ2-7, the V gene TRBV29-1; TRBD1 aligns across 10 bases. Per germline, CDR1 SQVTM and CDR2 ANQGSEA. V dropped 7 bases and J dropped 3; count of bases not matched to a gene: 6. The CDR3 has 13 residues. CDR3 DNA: TGCAGCGCCGGACAGGGGGAGATCTACGAGCAGTACTTC. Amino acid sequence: CSAGQGEIYEQYF.

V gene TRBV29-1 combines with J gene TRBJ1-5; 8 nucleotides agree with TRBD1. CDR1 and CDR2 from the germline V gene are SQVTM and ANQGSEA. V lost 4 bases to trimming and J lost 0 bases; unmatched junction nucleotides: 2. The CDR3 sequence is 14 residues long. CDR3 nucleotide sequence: TGCAGCGTTGGCGGGACAGGTAGCAATCAGCCCCAGCATTTT. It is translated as CSVGGTGSNQPQHF.

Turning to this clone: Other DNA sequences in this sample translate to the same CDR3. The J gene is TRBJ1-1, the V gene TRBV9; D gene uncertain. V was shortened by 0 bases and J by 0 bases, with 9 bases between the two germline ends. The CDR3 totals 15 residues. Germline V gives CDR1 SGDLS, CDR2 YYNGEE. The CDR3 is CASSVGVGLNTEAFF. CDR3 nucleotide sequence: TGTGCCAGCAGCGTAGGAGTGGGCCTGAACACTGAAGCTTTCTTT.

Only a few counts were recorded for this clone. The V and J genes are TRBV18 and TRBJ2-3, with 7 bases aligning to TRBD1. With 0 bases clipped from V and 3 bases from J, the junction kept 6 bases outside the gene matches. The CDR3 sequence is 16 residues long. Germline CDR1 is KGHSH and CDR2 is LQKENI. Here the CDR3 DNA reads TGTGCCAGCTCACCACCGGTCGGGACAGAAACAGATACGCAGTATTTT. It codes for CASSPPVGTETDTQYF.

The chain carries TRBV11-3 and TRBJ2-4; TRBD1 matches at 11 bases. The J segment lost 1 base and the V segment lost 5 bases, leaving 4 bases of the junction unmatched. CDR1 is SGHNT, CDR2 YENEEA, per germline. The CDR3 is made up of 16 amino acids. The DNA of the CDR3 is TGTGCCAGCAGCCGAGGACAGGGGGCTGCCAAAAACATTCAGTACTTC. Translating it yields CASSRGQGAAKNIQYF.

CDR3 bases: TGTGCCAGCCATACTAGCGGGAGGCGTCTCGAGCAGTACTTC. This gives the protein CASHTSGRRLEQYF. The V gene is TRBV2, the J gene TRBJ2-7; 12 bases line up with TRBD2. The V segment lost 8 bases and the J segment 6 bases; nucleotides outside the gene matches: 8. The CDR3 runs to 14 residues. Germline assignment: CDR1 SNHLY and CDR2 FYNNEI.

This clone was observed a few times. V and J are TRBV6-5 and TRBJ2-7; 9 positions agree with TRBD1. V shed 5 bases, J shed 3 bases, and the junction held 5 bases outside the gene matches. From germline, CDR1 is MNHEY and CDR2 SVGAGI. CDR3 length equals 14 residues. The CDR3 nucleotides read TGTGCCAGCAGTCCGGGACAGGGAATCTACGAGCAGTACTTC. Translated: CASSPGQGIYEQYF.

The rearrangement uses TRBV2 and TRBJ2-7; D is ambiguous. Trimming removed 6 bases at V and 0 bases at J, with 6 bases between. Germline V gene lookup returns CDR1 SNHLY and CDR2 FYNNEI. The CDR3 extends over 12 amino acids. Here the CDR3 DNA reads TGTGCCAGCAGGTTCAGCTCCTACGAGCAGTACTTC. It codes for CASRFSSYEQYF.

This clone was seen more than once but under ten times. In DNA, the CDR3 is TGTGCCAGCAGCTCAACGTACAGGGCCTACGAGCAGTACTTC. It specifies CASSSTYRAYEQYF. This chain links TRBV7-9 with TRBJ2-7, with D perhaps TRBD1 (6 bases). Germline CDR1 and CDR2: SEHNR and FQNEAQ (reference sequence). V lost 4 bases and J lost 2, with 12 bases in between. The CDR3 runs to 14 residues.

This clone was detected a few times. CDR3 protein: CAWSVGAGGRPYEQYF. The CDR3 region has the DNA TGTGCCTGGAGTGTAGGTGCGGGAGGGCGTCCCTACGAGCAGTACTTC. The gene calls are TRBV30 and TRBJ2-7; 9 bases agree with TRBD2. The CDR3 runs 16 residues. The V segment lost 0 bases and the J segment 2 bases; nucleotides outside the gene matches: 8. The germline gives CDR1 GTSNPN, CDR2 SVGIG (reference sequence).

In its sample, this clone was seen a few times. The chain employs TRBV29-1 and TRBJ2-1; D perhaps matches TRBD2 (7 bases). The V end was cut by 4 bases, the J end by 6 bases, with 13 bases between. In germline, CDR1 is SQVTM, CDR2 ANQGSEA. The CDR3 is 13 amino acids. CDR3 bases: TGCAGCGTTGGGAGGGGGGGGCTCAATGAGCAGTTCTTC. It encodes CSVGRGGLNEQFF.

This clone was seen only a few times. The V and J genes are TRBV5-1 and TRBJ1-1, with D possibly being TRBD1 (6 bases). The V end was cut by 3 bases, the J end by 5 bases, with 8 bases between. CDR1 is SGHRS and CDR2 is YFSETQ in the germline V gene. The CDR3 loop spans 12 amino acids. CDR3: CASSSGQTEAFF. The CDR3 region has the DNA TGCGCCAGCAGCTCTGGACAGACTGAAGCTTTCTTT.

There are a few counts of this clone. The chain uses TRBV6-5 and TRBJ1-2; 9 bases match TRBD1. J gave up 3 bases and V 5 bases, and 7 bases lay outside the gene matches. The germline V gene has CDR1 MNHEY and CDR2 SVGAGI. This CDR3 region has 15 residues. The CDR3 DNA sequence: TGTGCCAGCAGTCCCGGGACAGGGTCTGACTATGGCTACACCTTC. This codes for CASSPGTGSDYGYTF.

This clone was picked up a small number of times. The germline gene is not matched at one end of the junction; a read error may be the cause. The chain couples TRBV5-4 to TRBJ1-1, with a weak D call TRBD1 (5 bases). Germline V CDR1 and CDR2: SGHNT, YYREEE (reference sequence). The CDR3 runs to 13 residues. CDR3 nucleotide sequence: TGTGCCAGCAGTTTGGGACGGAGTCCTGAAGCTTTCTTT. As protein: CASSLGRSPEAFF.

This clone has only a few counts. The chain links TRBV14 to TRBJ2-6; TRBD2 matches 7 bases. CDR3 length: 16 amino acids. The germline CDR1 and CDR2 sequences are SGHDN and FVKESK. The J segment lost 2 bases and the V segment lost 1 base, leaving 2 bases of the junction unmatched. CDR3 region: CASSQGGGTGANVLTF. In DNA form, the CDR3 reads TGTGCCAGCAGCCAAGGGGGGGGGACTGGGGCCAACGTCCTGACTTTC.

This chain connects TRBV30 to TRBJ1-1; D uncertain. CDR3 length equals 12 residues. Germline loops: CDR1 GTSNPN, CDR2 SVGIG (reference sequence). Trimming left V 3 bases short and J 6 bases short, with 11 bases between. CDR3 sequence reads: CAWRLDDAEAFF. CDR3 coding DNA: TGTGCCTGGAGACTAGATGACGCTGAAGCTTTCTTT. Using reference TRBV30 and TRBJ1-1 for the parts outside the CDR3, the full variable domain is SQTIHQWPATLVQPVGSPLSLECTVEGTSNPNLYWYRQAAGRGLQLLFYSVGIGQISSEVPQNLSASRPQDRQFILSSKKLLLSDSGFYLCAWRLDDAEAFFGQGTRLTVV.

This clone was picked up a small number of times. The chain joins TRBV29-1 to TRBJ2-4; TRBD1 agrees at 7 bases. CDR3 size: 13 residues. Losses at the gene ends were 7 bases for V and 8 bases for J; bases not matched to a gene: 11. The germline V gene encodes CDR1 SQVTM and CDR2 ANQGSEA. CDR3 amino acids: CSARQGFSYIQYF. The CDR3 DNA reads TGCAGCGCTCGACAGGGTTTTTCTTACATTCAGTACTTC.

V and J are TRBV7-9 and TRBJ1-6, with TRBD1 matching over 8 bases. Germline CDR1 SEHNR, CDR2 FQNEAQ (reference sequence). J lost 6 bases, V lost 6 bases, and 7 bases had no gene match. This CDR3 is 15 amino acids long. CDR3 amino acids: CASRTGDHPNSPLHF. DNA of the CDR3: TGTGCCAGCAGGACAGGGGACCACCCTAATTCACCCCTCCACTTT.

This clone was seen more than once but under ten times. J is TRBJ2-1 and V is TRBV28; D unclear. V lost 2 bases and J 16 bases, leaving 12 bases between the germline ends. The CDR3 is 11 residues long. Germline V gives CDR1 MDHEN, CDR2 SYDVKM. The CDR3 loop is CASSLRLDLFF. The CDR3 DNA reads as TGTGCCAGCAGTTTAAGGCTAGACCTCTTCTTC. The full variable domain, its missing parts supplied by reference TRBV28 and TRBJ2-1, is DVKVTQSSRYLVKRTGEKVFLECVQDMDHENMFWYRQDPGLGLRLIYFSYDVKMKEKGDIPEGYSVSREKKERFSLILESASTNQTSMYLCASSLRLDLFFGPGTRLTVL.

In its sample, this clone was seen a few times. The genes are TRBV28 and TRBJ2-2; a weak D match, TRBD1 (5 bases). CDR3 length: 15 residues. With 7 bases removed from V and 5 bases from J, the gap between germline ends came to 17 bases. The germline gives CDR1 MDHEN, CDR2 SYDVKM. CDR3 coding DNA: TGTGCCAGCAATACCCCAGGGTTGGGAACCGGGGAGCTGTTTTTT. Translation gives CASNTPGLGTGELFF. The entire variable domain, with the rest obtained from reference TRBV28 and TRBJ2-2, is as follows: DVKVTQSSRYLVKRTGEKVFLECVQDMDHENMFWYRQDPGLGLRLIYFSYDVKMKEKGDIPEGYSVSREKKERFSLILESASTNQTSMYLCASNTPGLGTGELFFGEGSRLTVL.

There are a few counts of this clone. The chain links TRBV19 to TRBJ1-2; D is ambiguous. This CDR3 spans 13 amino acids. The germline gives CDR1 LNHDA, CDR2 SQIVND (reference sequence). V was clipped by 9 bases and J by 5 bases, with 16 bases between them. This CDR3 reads CASSRVGLYGYTF. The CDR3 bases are TGTGCCAGCTCACGGGTGGGTTTATATGGCTACACCTTC.

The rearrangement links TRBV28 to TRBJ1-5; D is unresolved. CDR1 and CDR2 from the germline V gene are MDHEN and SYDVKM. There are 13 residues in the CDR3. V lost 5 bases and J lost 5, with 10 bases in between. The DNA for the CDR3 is TGTGCCAGCAGTCGGGTTTTCTATCAGCCCCAGCATTTT. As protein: CASSRVFYQPQHF.

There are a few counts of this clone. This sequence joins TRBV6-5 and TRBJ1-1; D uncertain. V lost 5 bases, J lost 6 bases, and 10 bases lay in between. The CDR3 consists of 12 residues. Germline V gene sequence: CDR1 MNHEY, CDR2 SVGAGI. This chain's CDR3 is CASSHMASEAFF. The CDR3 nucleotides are TGTGCCAGCAGTCACATGGCCTCTGAAGCTTTCTTT.